This TCR beta chain was captured by sequencing in a study of blood T cells in healthy people across ages. Across the whole study: Template switching recovered approximately one barcoded beta molecule for every two T cells. Study-wide results and caveats: Diversity figures derived from one million T cells were judged to underestimate the true value.

The CDR3 is made up of 15 amino acids. In germline, CDR1 is SGHAT, CDR2 FQNNGV. V lost 5 bases to trimming and J lost 5 bases; unmatched junction nucleotides: 8. This clonotype has a handful of counts. Its antigen remains unidentified. Using a J-beta primer mix together with a sample-barcoded 5' primer, a second PCR was run for roughly 7 to 11 cycles. TCRdb processed the 5' RACE reads anew with MiXCR; each CDR3 protein has one entry. The table has roughly 1,100,000 distinct CDR3 sequences, approximately 25% seen once. This sample was also put to use in a study of T cells of mothers and their children.

The receptor was derived from a girl aged 2-10 years in good health. The chain carries TRBV11-2 and TRBJ2-5; 10 bases are shared with TRBD1. Sequencing used blood. The CDR3 loop reads CASSIRQGAPETQYF. As DNA, the CDR3 is TGTGCCAGCAGCATTAGACAGGGGGCGCCGGAGACCCAGTACTTC.